The 24 T cell receptor beta chains presented below share a single source sample, sequenced in a study of identical twins. TCRdb reprocessed the 5' RACE reads via MiXCR and lists one record per CDR3 protein. Among under 300,000 distinct CDR3 sequences listed, about 8.9% were seen once. This sample was also put to use in a study of yellow fever vaccine responses in identical twins.

Sequenced sample: CD8+ T cells sorted from blood. Receptors originate from a woman aged 18-30 years in good health.

The genes are TRBV3-1 and TRBJ2-7; D unclear. V gave up 2 bases and J gave up 2 bases, with 19 bases separating them. The CDR3 loop spans 17 amino acids. Germline CDR1 is LGHDT and CDR2 is YNNKEL (reference sequence). The CDR3 DNA follows: TGTGCCAGCAGCCAATTTCTCTCTGGGGTCATGGCCTACGAGCAGTACTTC. It translates to CASSQFLSGVMAYEQYF.

This clonotype has at least ten counts. J is TRBJ2-5 and V is TRBV10-3; D is unclear. Per the germline V gene, CDR1 is ENHRY and CDR2 is SYGVKD. The ends were cut back, 4 bases at V and 2 bases at J, with 11 bases in the middle. The CDR3 extends over 14 amino acids. The CDR3 sequence is CAISGENEQETQYF. CDR3 DNA sequence: TGTGCCATCAGTGGAGAGAACGAACAAGAGACCCAGTACTTC.

The rearrangement uses TRBV5-1 and TRBJ1-5; TRBD1 matches at 9 bases. This CDR3 region has 15 residues. CDR1 SGHRS and CDR2 YFSETQ come from the germline V gene. The ends lost 0 bases at V and 4 bases at J; junction bases unmatched: 2. The CDR3 spells CASSLETGGNQPQHF. CDR3 in DNA: TGCGCCAGCAGCTTGGAGACAGGGGGAAATCAGCCCCAGCATTTT. The full variable domain, rest sourced from reference TRBV5-1 and TRBJ1-5, is KAGVTQTPRYLIKTRGQQVTLSCSPISGHRSVSWYQQTPGQGLQFLFEYFSETQRNKGNFPGRFSGRQFSNSRSEMNVSTLELGDSALYLCASSLETGGNQPQHFGDGTRLSIL.

This clonotype was found many times. V is TRBV29-1 and J is TRBJ2-5; either TRBD1 or TRBD2 may supply D (5 bases each). V was clipped by 3 bases and J by 5 bases, with 10 bases between them. This CDR3 has 12 residues. The germline gives CDR1 SQVTM, CDR2 ANQGSEA. This chain's CDR3 is CSVDEGWETQYF. In DNA, the CDR3 is TGCAGCGTTGACGAGGGGTGGGAGACCCAGTACTTC.

This clonotype was recorded only once. The chain carries TRBV5-1 and TRBJ2-2; maybe TRBD2 (6 bases). The CDR3 has 16 amino acids. CDR1 and CDR2 from the germline V gene are SGHRS and YFSETQ. Trimming shortened V by 0 bases and J by 6 bases, and 15 bases separated the two germline ends. The CDR3 region is CASSLENWGGPGELFF. Written as DNA, the CDR3 is TGCGCCAGCAGCTTGGAAAACTGGGGAGGTCCCGGGGAGCTGTTTTTT.

This clonotype occurred a few times. V usage is TRBV29-1 and J usage is TRBJ2-7, with TRBD2 identical over 11 bases. With V trimmed by 4 bases and J by 5 bases, 4 bases remained unmatched. CDR1 and CDR2 (germline): SQVTM, ANQGSEA. The CDR3 spans 13 residues. CDR3 DNA: TGCAGCGTTGGACTAGCGGGGTCGAACGAGCAGTACTTC. The encoded protein is CSVGLAGSNEQYF.

This clonotype was picked up many times. The rearrangement joins TRBV27 to TRBJ2-1; D is uncertain. Germline CDR1 and CDR2: MNHEY and SMNVEV (reference sequence). The length of the CDR3 is 13 residues. V lost 10 bases and J 0 bases, leaving 10 bases between the germline ends. The CDR3 nucleotides are TGTGCCACCGGACGTCCCTCCTACAATGAGCAGTTCTTC. This translates into CATGRPSYNEQFF.

This clonotype was seen ten or more times. The chain uses TRBV10-3 and TRBJ2-7, with 7 bases lining up with TRBD1. The V and J ends lost 1 base and 5 bases, in that order; junction bases with no gene match: 5. Germline CDR1 ENHRY, CDR2 SYGVKD. This CDR3 is 14 amino acids long. CDR3 DNA: TGTGCCATCAGTGAGTATAGAGGGGGCGACGAGCAGTACTTC. Translation: CAISEYRGGDEQYF.

In this sample, this clonotype turned up a few times. The gene calls are TRBV30 and TRBJ1-1, with 8 bases that match TRBD1. Germline CDR1 is GTSNPN and CDR2 is SVGIG (reference sequence). This CDR3 region has 12 residues. The J segment lost 7 bases and the V segment lost 2 bases, leaving 3 bases of the junction unmatched. The CDR3 spells CAWSIRGLEAFF. Written as DNA, the CDR3 is TGTGCCTGGAGTATCAGGGGGCTTGAAGCTTTCTTT. The full variable domain, in which reference TRBV30 and TRBJ1-1 provide the parts outside the CDR3, is SQTIHQWPATLVQPVGSPLSLECTVEGTSNPNLYWYRQAAGRGLQLLFYSVGIGQISSEVPQNLSASRPQDRQFILSSKKLLLSDSGFYLCAWSIRGLEAFFGQGTRLTVV.

About this clonotype: One base away lies a much larger clone, so this may be a sequencing read error. This chain connects TRBV12-3 or TRBV12-4 to TRBJ2-1; D possibly corresponds to TRBD1 (5 bases). There are 16 residues in the CDR3. V shed 4 bases and J shed 2 bases, with 15 bases lying between them. CDR3 in amino acids: CASSSGSALAYNEQFF. The CDR3 DNA reads TGTGCCAGCAGTTCAGGGTCAGCGCTGGCCTACAATGAGCAGTTCTTC.

The chain combines TRBV20-1 with TRBJ1-2; 8 bases fit TRBD1. Germline CDR1 reads DFQATT; CDR2 reads SNEGSKA (reference sequence). V gave up 1 base and J gave up 1 base; unmatched junction bases: 2. CDR3 size: 14 residues. CDR3 nucleotides: TGCAGTGCTAGAGGACAGGGGAATAACTATGGCTACACCTTC. It encodes CSARGQGNNYGYTF.

The sample holds a few counts of this clonotype. The chain's CDR3 is CASADGLNTEAFF. DNA for the CDR3: TGCGCCAGCGCCGACGGGTTGAACACTGAAGCTTTCTTT. The V gene is TRBV5-1, the J gene TRBJ1-1; no reliable D call. The CDR3 covers 13 residues. Germline CDR1 SGHRS, CDR2 YFSETQ. Trimming took 7 bases from V and 0 from J, leaving 10 bases between them.

The sample holds many counts of this clonotype. The chain uses TRBV29-1 and TRBJ1-2; D not resolved. The CDR3 covers 12 residues. V lost 2 bases and J 3 bases, leaving 7 bases between the germline ends. Germline V lookup: CDR1 SQVTM, CDR2 ANQGSEA. This chain's CDR3 is CSVEREHYGYTF. In DNA form, the CDR3 reads TGCAGCGTTGAACGGGAGCACTATGGCTACACCTTC.

This clonotype was observed a handful of times. The chain links TRBV24-1 to TRBJ2-3, with 7 bases that match TRBD2. This CDR3 is 15 amino acids long. J was trimmed by 4 bases and V by 6 bases; bases with no gene match: 9. Germline V CDR1 and CDR2: KGHDR, SFDVKD. The CDR3 DNA reads TGTGCCACCAGTTCAGCGGGGAGATCGCCAGATACGCAGTATTTT. It yields the protein CATSSAGRSPDTQYF.

This sequence joins TRBV7-6 and TRBJ2-7; tentatively, D is TRBD1 (6 bases). V was cut by 5 bases and J by 2 bases, with 13 bases left in between. The CDR3 sequence is 14 residues long. The germline V gene has CDR1 SGHVS and CDR2 FNYEAQ. In DNA, the CDR3 is TGTGCCAGCAGCCAAGCCGGGACACCCTACGAGCAGTACTTC. Translation: CASSQAGTPYEQYF. Variable domain in full (rest from reference TRBV7-6 and TRBJ2-7): GAGVSQSPRYKVTKRGQDVALRCDPISGHVSLYWYRQALGQGPEFLTYFNYEAQQDKSGLPNDRFSAERPEGSISTLTIQRTEQRDSAMYRCASSQAGTPYEQYFGPGTRLTVT.

This clonotype was counted only a few times. The chain carries TRBV2 and TRBJ2-2, with 8 bases aligning to TRBD1. This CDR3 has 14 residues. Germline trimming cut 4 bases from V and 4 bases from J; bases unmatched to any gene: 2. Germline CDR1 and CDR2: SNHLY and FYNNEI. The CDR3 loop is CASSGDRRTGELFF. The CDR3 DNA reads as TGTGCCAGCAGTGGGGACAGGCGCACCGGGGAGCTGTTTTTT.

This clonotype was seen repeatedly, ten times or more. The rearrangement uses TRBV11-3 and TRBJ1-2; D is undetermined. CDR3 length equals 13 residues. Germline V CDR1 and CDR2: SGHNT, YENEEA. Between the trimmed V and J ends, which lost 1 base and 8 bases, there was a span of 11 bases. The CDR3 is CASSLVGGEGYTF. The CDR3 DNA sequence: TGTGCCAGCAGCTTAGTGGGAGGTGAAGGCTACACCTTC. The full variable domain, completed using reference TRBV11-3 and TRBJ1-2, is EAGVVQSPRYKIIEKKQPVAFWCNPISGHNTLYWYLQNLGQGPELLIRYENEEAVDDSQLPKDRFSAERLKGVDSTLKIQPAELGDSAVYLCASSLVGGEGYTFGSGTRLTVV.

In DNA form, the CDR3 reads TGTGCCAGCAGCAACGGGGGCGGGGTCGAGCAGTACTTC. Protein product: CASSNGGGVEQYF. This rearrangement joins TRBV4-2 to TRBJ2-7, with D perhaps being TRBD1 or TRBD2 (6 bases each). Between the trimmed V and J ends, which lost 5 bases and 6 bases, there was a span of 14 bases. Germline V gene data show CDR1 as LGHNA and CDR2 as YNFKEQ. CDR3 size: 13 residues.

This clonotype was picked up a small number of times. This chain uses TRBV7-9 with TRBJ1-1; 11 positions agree with TRBD1. The CDR3 consists of 15 residues. Germline CDR1 SEHNR, CDR2 FQNEAQ (reference sequence). After removal of 3 bases from V and 5 bases from J, the junction contained 5 bases not matched to a gene. DNA for the CDR3: TGTGCCAGCAGCTTTGGACAGGGGGCGAGAACTGAAGCTTTCTTT. Amino acid sequence: CASSFGQGARTEAFF.

The chain links TRBV4-1 to TRBJ2-5; D is undetermined. Germline V gene data show CDR1 as MGHRA and CDR2 as YSYEKL. V lost 4 bases and J 0 bases, leaving 12 bases between the germline ends. CDR3 length: 15 amino acids. The CDR3: CASSLFGPDQETQYF. The CDR3 DNA reads as TGCGCCAGCAGCCTCTTTGGACCCGACCAAGAGACCCAGTACTTC.

This clonotype has a count of ten or more. The rearrangement uses TRBV4-3 and TRBJ2-4; 9 positions agree with TRBD1. This CDR3 is 15 amino acids long. V lost 3 bases and J lost 6; bases outside the gene matches: 6. Germline V gives CDR1 LGHNA, CDR2 YSLEER. The DNA of the CDR3 is TGCGCCAGCAGCCAGGAACAGGGGGCGAGAAACATTCAGTACTTC. Its translation is CASSQEQGARNIQYF.

V and J are TRBV11-2 and TRBJ2-7, with 8 bases aligning to TRBD2. The CDR3 is 18 amino acids. With 5 bases clipped from V and 1 base from J, the junction kept 16 bases outside the gene matches. Germline CDR1 is SGHAT and CDR2 is FQNNGV. In nucleotides, the CDR3 is TGTGCCAGCAGCCTCCCCCAGATAGCGGGACCCACATCCTACGAGCAGTACTTC. This codes for CASSLPQIAGPTSYEQYF.

This clonotype was detected ten times or more. The genes are TRBV10-3 and TRBJ2-7; D is perhaps TRBD2 (6 bases). V dropped 6 bases and J dropped 2 bases, with 11 bases sitting between them. The CDR3 has 13 residues. Germline CDR1 ENHRY, CDR2 SYGVKD. The CDR3 region is CAISPPGAYEQYF. The CDR3 DNA follows: TGTGCCATCAGCCCACCGGGGGCCTACGAGCAGTACTTC.

The CDR3 sequence is CASSRDRGSNQPQHF. CDR3 nucleotide sequence: TGTGCCAGCAGCCGGGACAGGGGGAGCAATCAGCCCCAGCATTTT. The chain joins TRBV3-1 to TRBJ1-5, with TRBD1 matching over 11 bases. V gave up 4 bases and J gave up 1 base; unmatched junction bases: 0. CDR3 length equals 15 residues. The germline gives CDR1 LGHDT, CDR2 YNNKEL (reference sequence).